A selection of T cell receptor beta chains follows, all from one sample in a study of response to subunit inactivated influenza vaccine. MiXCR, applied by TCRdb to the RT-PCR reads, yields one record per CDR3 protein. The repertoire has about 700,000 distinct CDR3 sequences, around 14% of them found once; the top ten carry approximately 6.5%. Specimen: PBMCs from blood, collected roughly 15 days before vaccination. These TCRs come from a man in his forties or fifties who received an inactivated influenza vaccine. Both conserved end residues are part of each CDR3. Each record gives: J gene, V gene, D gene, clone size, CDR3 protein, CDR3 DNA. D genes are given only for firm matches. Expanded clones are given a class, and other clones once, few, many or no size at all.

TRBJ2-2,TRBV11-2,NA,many,CASSLSPGRHTGELFF,TGTGCCAGCAGCTTATCCCCGGGCAGACACACCGGGGAGCTGTTTTTT
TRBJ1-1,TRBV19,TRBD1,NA,CASSIGDRVSEAFF,TGTGCCAGTAGTATAGGCGACAGGGTCTCTGAAGCTTTCTTT
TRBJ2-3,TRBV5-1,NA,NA,CASHLPGRSTDTQYF,TGCGCCAGCCACCTGCCGGGACGGAGCACAGATACGCAGTATTTT
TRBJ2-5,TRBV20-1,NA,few,CSARGIAEGQETQYF,TGCAGTGCTAGAGGGATAGCGGAAGGACAAGAGACCCAGTACTTC
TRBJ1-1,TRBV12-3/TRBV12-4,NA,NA,CASRGYGGTEAFF,TGTGCCAGCAGAGGCTACGGGGGAACTGAAGCTTTCTTT
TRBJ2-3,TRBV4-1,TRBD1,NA,CASSRIGQGQRTDTQYF,TGCGCCAGCAGCCGGATTGGACAGGGGCAACGCACAGATACGCAGTATTTT
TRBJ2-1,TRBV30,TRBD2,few,CAWTGSGRAYNEQFF,TGTGCCTGGACTGGGAGCGGGAGGGCCTACAATGAGCAGTTCTTC
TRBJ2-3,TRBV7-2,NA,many,CASSRVTDTQYF,TGTGCCAGCAGCCGGGTAACAGATACGCAGTATTTT
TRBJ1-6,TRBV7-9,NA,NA,CASRRDQVNNSPLHF,TGTGCCAGCAGAAGGGACCAGGTTAATAATTCACCCCTCCACTTT
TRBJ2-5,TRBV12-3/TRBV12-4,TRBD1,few,CASRPRGQGRETQYF,TGTGCCAGCAGGCCAAGGGGACAGGGAAGGGAGACCCAGTACTTC
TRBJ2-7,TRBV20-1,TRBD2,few,CSAPTSASTLEQYF,TGCAGTGCTCCGACTAGCGCCTCCACCTTGGAGCAGTACTTC
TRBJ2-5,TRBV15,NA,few,CATSRDPGSGQDLETQYF,TGTGCCACCAGCAGAGATCCTGGGTCAGGGCAGGATTTGGAGACCCAGTACTTC
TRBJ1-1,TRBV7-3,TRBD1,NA,CASSLNRGLGAFF,TGTGCCAGCAGCTTAAATAGGGGGCTGGGAGCTTTCTTT
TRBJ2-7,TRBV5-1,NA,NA,CASSVVDTGPYEHYF,TGCGCCAGCAGTGTGGTAGATACAGGACCATACGAGCACTACTTC
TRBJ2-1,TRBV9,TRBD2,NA,CASSVASGSAYEQFF,TGTGCCAGCAGCGTAGCTAGCGGGAGCGCCTATGAGCAGTTCTTC
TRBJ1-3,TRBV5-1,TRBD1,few,CASSLGQGNLFGNTIYF,TGCGCCAGCAGCTTGGGACAGGGGAATTTATTTGGAAACACCATATATTTT
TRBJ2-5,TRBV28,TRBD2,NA,CASSPGLRRGGLGQETQYF,TGTGCCAGCAGTCCGGGCCTTAGGCGGGGGGGCCTGGGGCAAGAGACCCAGTACTTC
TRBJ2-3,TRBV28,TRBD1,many,CASSPTGGRTDTQYF,TGTGCCAGCAGCCCTACAGGGGGCCGCACAGATACGCAGTATTTT
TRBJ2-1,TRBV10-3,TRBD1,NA,CAISESPGTGTGEQFF,TGTGCCATCAGTGAGTCTCCAGGGACAGGGACCGGCGAGCAGTTCTTC
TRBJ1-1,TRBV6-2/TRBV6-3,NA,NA,CASRELMNTEAFF,TGTGCCAGCAGGGAACTCATGAACACTGAAGCTTTCTTT
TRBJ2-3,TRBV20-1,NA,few,CSALGVAEITDTQYF,TGCAGTGCCCTTGGTGTAGCGGAGATCACAGATACGCAGTATTTT
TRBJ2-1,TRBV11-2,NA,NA,CASSLELFSLPLLVEGYNEQFF,TGTGCCAGCAGCTTAGAACTATTCTCCCTCCCGCTCCTGGTTGAGGGTTACAATGAGCAGTTCTTC
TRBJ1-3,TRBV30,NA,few,CAWGFGNTIYF,TGTGCCTGGGGTTTTGGAAACACCATATATTTT
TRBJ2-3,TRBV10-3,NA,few,CAISELPTDTQYF,TGTGCCATCAGTGAGTTGCCGACAGATACGCAGTATTTT
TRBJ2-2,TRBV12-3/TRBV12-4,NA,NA,CASSRPGAGTGELFF,TGTGCCAGCTCCAGGCCTGGGGCCGGAACCGGGGAGCTGTTTTTT
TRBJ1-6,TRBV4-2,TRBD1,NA,CASSQGQGNNSPLHF,TGTGCCAGCAGCCAAGGACAGGGTAATAATTCACCCCTCCACTTT
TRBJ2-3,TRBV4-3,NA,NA,CASSQEYHHKDTQYF,TGCGCCAGCAGCCAAGAGTATCACCATAAAGATACGCAGTATTTT
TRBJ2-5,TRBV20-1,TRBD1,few,CSAREMTGLETQYF,TGCAGTGCTAGAGAAATGACAGGGTTGGAGACCCAGTACTTC
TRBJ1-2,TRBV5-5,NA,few,CASSSGIDYGYTF,TGTGCCAGCAGCTCCGGGATTGACTATGGCTACACCTTC
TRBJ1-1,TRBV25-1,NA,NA,CASSEFGGENEAFF,TGTGCCAGCAGTGAATTTGGGGGTGAAAATGAAGCTTTCTTT
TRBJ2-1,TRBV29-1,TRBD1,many,CSVYSQGPYNEQFF,TGCAGCGTATATTCACAGGGGCCCTACAATGAGCAGTTCTTC
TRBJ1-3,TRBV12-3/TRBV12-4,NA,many,CASSERRNTIYF,TGTGCCAGCAGCGAACGGAGGAACACCATATATTTT
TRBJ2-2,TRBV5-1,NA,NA,CASSLSAKGAGELFF,TGCGCCAGCAGCTTGAGTGCTAAGGGGGCCGGGGAGCTGTTTTTT
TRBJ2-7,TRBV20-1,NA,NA,CSARFLGQGTYEQYF,TGCAGTGCTAGATTTCTAGGGCAGGGAACCTACGAGCAGTACTTC
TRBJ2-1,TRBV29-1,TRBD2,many,CSAPLTSGPNNEQFF,TGCAGCGCCCCCCTGACTAGCGGGCCAAACAATGAGCAGTTCTTC
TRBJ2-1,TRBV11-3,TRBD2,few,CASSPTGTSGYNEQFF,TGTGCCAGCAGTCCTACCGGGACTAGCGGCTACAATGAGCAGTTCTTC
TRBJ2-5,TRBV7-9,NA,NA,CATRRGGAGETQYF,TGTGCCACCCGCAGAGGAGGGGCCGGCGAGACCCAGTACTTC
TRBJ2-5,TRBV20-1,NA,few,CSARRRALEETQYF,TGCAGTGCCCGCCGGAGGGCATTGGAAGAGACCCAGTACTTC
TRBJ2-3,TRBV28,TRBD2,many,CASSLWASGGSSTDTQYF,TGTGCCAGCAGTTTATGGGCTAGCGGGGGCAGTAGCACAGATACGCAGTATTTT
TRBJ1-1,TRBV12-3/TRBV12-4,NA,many,CASRPPVGGRTTEAFF,TGTGCCAGCAGACCGCCCGTTGGGGGTAGAACCACTGAAGCTTTCTTT
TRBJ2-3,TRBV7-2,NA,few,CASSLSGGISDTQYF,TGTGCCAGCAGCTTATCCGGCGGGATCTCAGATACGCAGTATTTT